Shown below are 19 T cell receptor beta chains from a single sample sequenced in a study of CD8 T cells in ankylosing spondylitis. TCRdb passed the 5' RACE reads through MiXCR, listing each CDR3 protein once. This repertoire shows 230,000 or so distinct CDR3 sequences, under 20% found once; its top ten account for approximately 33%. Material for sequencing was blood, either unsorted or a sorted T cell fraction (not recorded which). These receptors were obtained from a male donor with ankylosing spondylitis or in good health (not recorded which).

Many counts were recorded for this clonotype. V gene TRBV12-3 or TRBV12-4 combines with J gene TRBJ2-1; the D gene is possibly TRBD2 (5 bases). The CDR3 covers 15 residues. Between the trimmed V and J ends, which lost 3 bases and 5 bases, there was a span of 14 bases. In DNA, the CDR3 is TGTGCCAGCAGTTTTGACTACTTAAACCACAATGAGCAGTTCTTC. Protein sequence: CASSFDYLNHNEQFF.

The V gene is TRBV5-6, the J gene TRBJ2-7, with 8 bases that match TRBD1. This CDR3 spans 16 amino acids. V shed 4 bases, J shed 1 base, and the junction held 10 bases outside the gene matches. CDR1 is SGHDT, CDR2 YYEEEE, per germline. This CDR3 is CASSPPGQGISYEQYF. CDR3 in DNA: TGTGCCAGCAGCCCTCCAGGACAGGGTATTTCCTACGAGCAGTACTTC.

The chain is built from TRBV29-1 and TRBJ2-5; D gene uncertain. This CDR3 region has 13 residues. V shed 1 base and J shed 5 bases, with 11 bases lying between them. Germline-derived CDR1 and CDR2 are SQVTM and ANQGSEA. The CDR3 loop reads CSVEVGSWETQYF. CDR3 sequence (DNA): TGCAGCGTTGAAGTGGGTAGTTGGGAGACCCAGTACTTC.

This clonotype was recorded a few times. This sequence joins TRBV7-8 and TRBJ2-7; D call uncertain. Germline values: CDR1 SGHVS, CDR2 FQNEAQ. There are 14 residues in the CDR3. V was cut by 2 bases and J by 2 bases, with 10 bases left in between. The CDR3: CASSLSSPTYEQYF. The DNA of the CDR3 is TGTGCCAGCAGCTTAAGCAGCCCAACCTACGAGCAGTACTTC. Full variable domain (outside the CDR3, taken from reference TRBV7-8 and TRBJ2-7): GAGVSQSPRYKVAKRGQDVALRCDPISGHVSLFWYQQALGQGPEFLTYFQNEAQLDKSGLPSDRFFAERPEGSVSTLKIQRTQQEDSAVYLCASSLSSPTYEQYFGPGTRLTVT.

This chain links TRBV7-8 with TRBJ1-3, with D tentatively TRBD1 (5 bases). V lost 3 bases to trimming and J lost 0 bases, with 12 bases between them. CDR3 size: 16 residues. Germline values: CDR1 SGHVS, CDR2 FQNEAQ. The CDR3 coding sequence is TGTGCCAGCAGCTTGGGGCAGGACAACTCTGGAAACACCATATATTTT. The encoded protein is CASSLGQDNSGNTIYF.

This chain links TRBV29-1 with TRBJ1-2; D is perhaps TRBD1 (6 bases). This CDR3 has 15 residues. V was pared by 6 bases and J by 4 bases, with 21 bases between. The V gene's germline CDR1 is SQVTM and CDR2 ANQGSEA. The CDR3 spells CSVSGDVALGYGYTF. In nucleotides, the CDR3 is TGCAGCGTATCAGGGGATGTAGCCCTAGGCTATGGCTACACCTTC.

V is TRBV7-6 and J is TRBJ2-1; possibly TRBD2 for D (6 bases). The V end was cut by 1 base, the J end by 0 bases, with 19 bases between. The germline V gene has CDR1 SGHVS and CDR2 FNYEAQ. This CDR3 has 19 residues. CDR3 sequence (DNA): TGTGCCAGCAGCTTAGAGAGGCCAGGGACTTGGAGCTCCTACAATGAGCAGTTCTTC. As protein: CASSLERPGTWSSYNEQFF.

This clonotype came up a few times. This chain joins TRBV25-1 and TRBJ2-7; 9 positions match TRBD1. The length of the CDR3 is 14 residues. Per germline, CDR1 MGHDK and CDR2 SYGVNS. V lost 3 bases, J lost 5 bases, and 5 bases stayed unmatched. The CDR3 nucleotides are TGTGCCAGCAGTGATGTGGACAGGGGTAACGAGCAGTACTTC. It is translated as CASSDVDRGNEQYF.

The V call is TRBV6-2 or TRBV6-3, the J call TRBJ2-1, with unresolved D. In germline, CDR1 is MNHEY, CDR2 SVGEGT. V was pared by 4 bases and J by 4 bases, with 17 bases between. There are 16 residues in the CDR3. The CDR3 bases are TGTGCCAGCAGTTCGATGACCAGTTATAGATACAATGAGCAGTTCTTC. Residues: CASSSMTSYRYNEQFF.

The gene calls are TRBV29-1 and TRBJ1-5; tentatively, D is TRBD1 (5 bases). The CDR3 is made up of 12 amino acids. CDR1 and CDR2 (germline): SQVTM, ANQGSEA. The germline V and J ends were trimmed by 1 base and 5 bases, with 6 bases remaining between them. CDR3: CSVEGDDQPQHF. CDR3 coding DNA: TGCAGCGTTGAAGGGGACGATCAGCCCCAGCATTTT.

This clonotype has a count of ten or more. CDR3 region: CASSLVFRGTSYEQYF. The CDR3 coding sequence is TGTGCCAGCAGCTTAGTATTCAGGGGGACCTCCTACGAGCAGTACTTC. This rearrangement joins TRBV7-8 to TRBJ2-7; 7 bases agree with TRBD1. This CDR3 has 16 amino acids. Per germline, CDR1 SGHVS and CDR2 FQNEAQ. The junction had 6 bases not matched to a gene; V was cut back by 1 base and J by 0 bases. Complete variable domain (other parts from reference TRBV7-8 and TRBJ2-7): GAGVSQSPRYKVAKRGQDVALRCDPISGHVSLFWYQQALGQGPEFLTYFQNEAQLDKSGLPSDRFFAERPEGSVSTLKIQRTQQEDSAVYLCASSLVFRGTSYEQYFGPGTRLTVT.

The gene calls are TRBV25-1 and TRBJ2-5, with 15 bases aligning to TRBD2. J was trimmed by 5 bases and V by 4 bases; bases with no gene match: 5. The V gene's germline CDR1 is MGHDK and CDR2 SYGVNS. The CDR3 runs 16 residues. CDR3 in amino acids: CASSGTSGRARETQYF. The CDR3 DNA is TGTGCCAGCAGTGGGACTAGCGGGAGGGCCCGCGAGACCCAGTACTTC. The full variable domain, completed using reference TRBV25-1 and TRBJ2-5, is EADIYQTPRYLVIGTGKKITLECSQTMGHDKMYWYQQDPGMELHLIHYSYGVNSTEKGDLSSESTVSRIRTEHFPLTLESARPSHTSQYLCASSGTSGRARETQYFGPGTRLLVL.

This clonotype was observed many times. This chain uses TRBV12-3 or TRBV12-4 with TRBJ2-2; no firm D call. CDR3 length: 11 amino acids. Trimming removed 8 bases from V and 6 bases from J, with 7 bases in between. This chain's CDR3 is CASSPAGELFF. The CDR3 DNA is TGTGCCAGCTCCCCCGCCGGGGAGCTGTTTTTT.

This clonotype was counted once. This chain uses TRBV4-1 with TRBJ2-1; D is uncertain. In germline, CDR1 is MGHRA, CDR2 YSYEKL. CDR3 size: 15 residues. Trimming took off 3 bases at V and 7 bases at J, with 16 bases between the two ends. CDR3 region: CASSHAPISGNEQFF. CDR3 in DNA: TGCGCCAGCAGCCACGCCCCAATAAGTGGTAATGAGCAGTTCTTC.

Many counts were recorded for this clonotype. V and J are TRBV4-3 and TRBJ2-7, with 8 nucleotides matching TRBD2. CDR3 length equals 16 residues. V dropped 0 bases and J dropped 6; count of bases not matched to a gene: 10. CDR1 is LGHNA and CDR2 is YSLEER in the germline V gene. In nucleotides, the CDR3 is TGCGCCAGCAGCCAAGATCGGCAAGCGGGAGCGGCCGAGCAGTACTTC. Protein sequence: CASSQDRQAGAAEQYF.

This clonotype came up a few times. This chain joins TRBV20-1 and TRBJ2-1, with TRBD2 identical over 9 bases. CDR3 length equals 15 residues. Trimming removed 0 bases from V and 4 bases from J; junction bases left unmatched: 4. CDR1 and CDR2 from the germline V gene are DFQATT and SNEGSKA (reference sequence). This CDR3 reads CSARDPAGGYNEQFF. The CDR3 DNA follows: TGCAGTGCTAGAGATCCGGCGGGAGGGTACAATGAGCAGTTCTTC.

The DNA for the CDR3 is TGCAGTGCTAGAGATAGTATCCAGATTGACTTGACTAGCGGGTTTGTCGATGAGCAGTTCTTC. This codes for CSARDSIQIDLTSGFVDEQFF. The J gene is TRBJ2-1, the V gene TRBV20-1; 10 bases fit TRBD2. CDR1 is DFQATT, CDR2 SNEGSKA, per germline (reference sequence). CDR3 length: 21 residues. The J segment lost 8 bases and the V segment lost 0 bases, leaving 25 bases of the junction unmatched.

This clonotype was observed a few times. The chain recombines TRBV6-2 or TRBV6-3 with TRBJ2-7; D possibly corresponds to TRBD2 (6 bases). This CDR3 has 14 residues. The V gene's germline CDR1 is MNHEY and CDR2 SVGEGT. With 11 bases removed from V and 2 bases from J, the gap between germline ends came to 19 bases. CDR3 nucleotide sequence: TGTGCCTCCGCTTGGGAGGACATAACCTACGAGCAGTACTTC. Translating it yields CASAWEDITYEQYF.

The chain joins TRBV11-3 to TRBJ2-1, with 8 nucleotides matching TRBD2. Germline loops: CDR1 SGHNT, CDR2 YENEEA. V gave up 5 bases and J gave up 14 bases; unmatched junction bases: 11. There are 13 residues in the CDR3. CDR3 in DNA: TGTGCCAGCAGCCCCGGCTCCGGGACTAGTAAGTTCTTC. Residues: CASSPGSGTSKFF.